This passage covers 21 T cell receptor beta chains from one sample sequenced in a study of shared clonotypes between healthy human individuals. Clones were read by immunoSEQ multiplex PCR, and TCRdb kept only the in-frame ones, dropping some. The table shows about a million clones, with around 77% occurring only once. Sample: memory CD4+ T cells from PBMCs. Specified subset: CD45RA-negative fraction. The origin of the receptors is a man aged 18 to 35 in good health. Some clones in this sample may be carry-over from other donors' samples.

This chain joins TRBV9 and TRBJ1-4; D not resolved. Trimming left V 4 bases short and J 7 bases short, with 11 bases between. From germline, CDR1 is SGDLS and CDR2 YYNGEE. This CDR3 comprises 13 residues. CDR3 sequence: CASSLGLGEKLFF. DNA of the CDR3: TGTGCCAGCAGCCTAGGGTTGGGTGAAAAACTGTTTTTT.

Concerning this clone itself: Within the sample, other DNA sequences also encode this same CDR3. The J gene is TRBJ2-7, the V gene TRBV5-1; perhaps TRBD1 as D (5 bases). Per germline, CDR1 SGHRS and CDR2 YFSETQ. Trimming stripped 0 bases from V and 4 bases from J, with 11 bases between. The CDR3 length is 14 residues. The CDR3 is CASSLGQGGYEQYF. The DNA of the CDR3 is TGCGCCAGCAGCTTGGGGCAGGGTGGGTACGAGCAGTACTTC.

The rearrangement links TRBV7-6 to TRBJ2-7; D is ambiguous. V gave up 6 bases and J gave up 2 bases, with 17 bases separating them. The CDR3 extends over 15 amino acids. Germline CDR1 and CDR2: SGHVS and FNYEAQ. CDR3 nucleotide sequence: TGTGCCAGCAGTTTCCTCCGCTACTCACCCTACGAGCAGTACTTC. Encoded protein: CASSFLRYSPYEQYF.

The rearrangement joins TRBV18 to TRBJ1-5; D is perhaps TRBD1 (5 bases). CDR1 is KGHSH and CDR2 is LQKENI in the germline V gene. Between the trimmed V and J ends, which lost 2 bases and 3 bases, there was a span of 14 bases. CDR3 length: 16 amino acids. The CDR3 region is CASSPVFDGHNQPQHF. The DNA for the CDR3 is TGTGCCAGCTCACCAGTGTTCGACGGACACAATCAGCCCCAGCATTTT.

This clone was picked up a small number of times. This may arise from a read error, as a much more abundant clone is one base away. Within the sample, other DNA sequences also encode this same CDR3. CDR3 loop: CASSSTDTQYF. The CDR3 DNA follows: TGTGCCAGCAGTTCCACAGATACGCAGTATTTT. This chain links TRBV27 with TRBJ2-3; D gene uncertain. CDR3 length: 11 amino acids. From germline, CDR1 is MNHEY and CDR2 SMNVEV (reference sequence). V gave up 4 bases and J gave up 2 bases, with 1 base separating them.

J is TRBJ1-4 and V is TRBV25-1, with D maybe TRBD1 (6 bases). V shed 1 base and J shed 5 bases, with 8 bases lying between them. The CDR3 loop spans 14 amino acids. The germline V gene encodes CDR1 MGHDK and CDR2 SYGVNS. CDR3: CASSELQGNEKLFF. The DNA of the CDR3 is TGTGCCAGCAGTGAATTACAGGGAAATGAAAAACTGTTTTTT.

The rearrangement joins TRBV30 to TRBJ2-1, with a weak D call TRBD1 (5 bases). There are 12 residues in the CDR3. V lost 3 bases and J lost 4, with 7 bases in between. CDR1 GTSNPN and CDR2 SVGIG come from the germline V gene (reference sequence). CDR3 amino acids: CAWRRQYNEQFF. In DNA form, the CDR3 reads TGTGCCTGGAGACGACAGTACAATGAGCAGTTCTTC.

J is TRBJ1-1 and V is TRBV28; TRBD1 agrees at 9 bases. The germline V gene has CDR1 MDHEN and CDR2 SYDVKM. The CDR3 loop spans 16 amino acids. V lost 5 bases, J lost 0 bases, and 7 bases stayed unmatched. CDR3 bases: TGTGCCAGCAGTGGATCACAGGGGGCGATGAACACTGAAGCTTTCTTT. Translated: CASSGSQGAMNTEAFF.

The chain has TRBV6-5 and TRBJ2-1; the D gene is possibly TRBD1 (5 bases). The CDR3 covers 13 residues. Germline V gives CDR1 MNHEY, CDR2 SVGAGI. Trimming shortened V by 7 bases and J by 10 bases, and 17 bases separated the two germline ends. The CDR3 DNA is TGTGCCAGCACCCACTTCAAGACAGCCGAGCAGTTCTTC. It is translated as CASTHFKTAEQFF.

The chain couples TRBV5-1 to TRBJ2-6, with 10 nucleotides matching TRBD2. The CDR3 is 16 residues long. Germline lookup yields CDR1 SGHRS and CDR2 YFSETQ. The ends lost 0 bases at V and 8 bases at J; junction bases unmatched: 5. CDR3 in DNA: TGCGCCAGCAGCTTGGTACCGACTAGCGGGTCCAACGTCCTGACTTTC. Amino acid sequence: CASSLVPTSGSNVLTF.

The chain links TRBV5-6 to TRBJ2-4; D is tentatively TRBD1 or TRBD2 (7 bases each). Germline values: CDR1 SGHDT, CDR2 YYEEEE. This CDR3 has 15 residues. V lost 1 base to trimming and J lost 8 bases, with 16 bases between them. CDR3 residues: CASSLLAGDRDIQYF. The CDR3 DNA follows: TGTGCCAGCAGCTTGTTGGCGGGAGACAGGGACATTCAGTACTTC.

V is TRBV28 and J is TRBJ2-3, with 7 bases identical to TRBD2. J was trimmed by 3 bases and V by 5 bases; bases with no gene match: 8. The CDR3 contains 15 residues. Germline loops: CDR1 MDHEN, CDR2 SYDVKM. The CDR3 sequence is CASSTSGAGTDTQYF. The CDR3 DNA follows: TGTGCCAGCAGTACCTCAGGAGCGGGGACAGATACGCAGTATTTT.

The V gene is TRBV5-1, the J gene TRBJ1-4; tentative D call: TRBD1 (5 bases). Germline CDR1 is SGHRS and CDR2 is YFSETQ. Trimming left V 2 bases short and J 2 bases short, with 7 bases between. There are 14 residues in the CDR3. The CDR3 loop is CASSFAGTNEKLFF. Written as DNA, the CDR3 is TGCGCCAGCAGCTTTGCAGGGACTAATGAAAAACTGTTTTTT.

This clone was observed a handful of times. The chain links TRBV25-1 to TRBJ1-1; 8 nucleotides match TRBD1. The CDR3 length is 16 residues. Germline-derived CDR1 and CDR2 are MGHDK and SYGVNS. V gave up 6 bases and J gave up 0 bases; unmatched junction bases: 9. The CDR3 DNA reads TGTGCCAGCAGCGCCTTAGGACAGGGCATGAACACTGAAGCTTTCTTT. Amino acid sequence: CASSALGQGMNTEAFF.

The J gene is TRBJ1-2, the V gene TRBV6-5; a possible D gene is TRBD1 (6 bases). The length of the CDR3 is 13 residues. CDR1 and CDR2 from the germline V gene are MNHEY and SVGAGI. V lost 6 bases to trimming and J lost 9 bases, with 17 bases between them. The CDR3 region is CASSRDRTYSYTF. The CDR3 nucleotides are TGTGCCAGCAGCCGCGACAGGACTTATAGCTACACCTTC.

In this sample, this clone turned up many times. This sequence joins TRBV28 and TRBJ1-3, with a weak D call TRBD1 (5 bases). V lost 5 bases and J lost 2, with 13 bases in between. The CDR3 sequence is 15 residues long. Germline CDR1 is MDHEN and CDR2 is SYDVKM. The CDR3 DNA is TGTGCCAGCAGTCCTATAGGGACTGCTGGAAACACCATATATTTT. Its protein is CASSPIGTAGNTIYF.

The chain employs TRBV28 and TRBJ1-2; no clear D. CDR3 length: 14 residues. The V and J ends lost 2 bases and 5 bases respectively, with 12 bases between them. CDR1 and CDR2 (germline): MDHEN, SYDVKM. CDR3 DNA: TGTGCCAGCAGTTTACTGACGGCGCCGTATGGCTACACCTTC. Translating it yields CASSLLTAPYGYTF.

The chain has TRBV19 and TRBJ1-2, with 8 bases matching TRBD1. After removal of 2 bases from V and 2 bases from J, the junction contained 10 bases not matched to a gene. CDR1 and CDR2 from the germline V gene are LNHDA and SQIVND (reference sequence). This CDR3 is built from 17 residues. The CDR3 sequence: CASSIRPRQGLNYGYTF. Here the CDR3 DNA reads TGTGCCAGTAGTATACGGCCCCGACAGGGGTTGAACTATGGCTACACCTTC.

The V and J genes are TRBV7-6 and TRBJ2-2; 9 bases map to TRBD2. The CDR3 consists of 17 residues. The germline V gene has CDR1 SGHVS and CDR2 FNYEAQ. V lost 3 bases to trimming and J lost 4 bases; unmatched junction nucleotides: 9. CDR3 amino acids: CASSFPAGGGSTGELFF. The CDR3 DNA is TGTGCCAGCAGCTTCCCCGCGGGAGGGGGCAGCACCGGGGAGCTGTTTTTT.

The chain is built from TRBV11-2 and TRBJ2-1; D is uncertain. The germline V gene encodes CDR1 SGHAT and CDR2 FQNNGV. CDR3 length equals 13 residues. Between the trimmed V and J ends, which lost 7 bases and 7 bases, there was a span of 14 bases. CDR3 residues: CASTRTSWNEQFF. DNA of the CDR3: TGTGCCAGCACCAGAACCTCGTGGAATGAGCAGTTCTTC. Variable domain in full (rest from reference TRBV11-2 and TRBJ2-1): EAGVAQSPRYKIIEKRQSVAFWCNPISGHATLYWYQQILGQGPKLLIQFQNNGVVDDSQLPKDRFSAERLKGVDSTLKIQPAKLEDSAVYLCASTRTSWNEQFFGPGTRLTVL.

This sequence joins TRBV19 and TRBJ1-2; the match to TRBD1 covers 7 bases. The CDR3 contains 14 residues. The V gene end was trimmed by 5 bases and the J gene end by 3 bases; junction bases not matched to a gene: 6. Germline CDR1 reads LNHDA; CDR2 reads SQIVND (reference sequence). The CDR3 DNA sequence: TGTGCCAGTAGTCCCACAGGGGCCGACTATGGCTACACCTTC. It translates to CASSPTGADYGYTF.